This T cell receptor (beta chain) derives from a study of response to subunit inactivated influenza vaccine (dated by TCRdb to 2016 to 2019). Describing the broader study: Deep quantitative T cell receptor repertoire profiling was used in the study to track responses to a trivalent subunit inactivated influenza vaccine.

As for this clonotype: Its target antigen remains unknown. No per-base quality is available; no much larger clone lies one base away.

Broad study findings and their caveats: The authors suggested that each seasonal influenza vaccination may recruit only a limited number of new T cells.

The method was RT-PCR. Sequencing was carried out with an Illumina HiSeq 2500. TCRdb passed the public sequencing reads through fastp at Q25 and MiXCR, retaining productive beta sequences. Under each unique CDR3 protein, matching rows form one entry showing the most common genes and DNA. Recorded for this sample are just under 550,000 distinct CDR3 sequences; 20% to 25% of them occurred a single time. Of the sample, 2.5% to 3% falls within the top ten clones. V lost 0 bases and J lost 6 bases, and the count of bases not matched to a germline gene is 7. From the cysteine through the phenylalanine, the CDR3 covers 16 amino acids. Only the CDR3 DNA stays, 48 bases, in frame from base 1. The germline V gene specifies LGHNA as CDR1 and YSLEER as CDR2. The same data also contributed to another study, on T cells expressing NK-cell markers. The second study also describes: TCR beta cDNA libraries were prepared using 5'RACE template switching, which introduced a universal primer site and unique molecular identifiers. In sorted CD3+CD56+NKG2C+, CD3+CD56+NKG2C- and CD3+CD56-NKG2C+ T-cell subsets from eight or nine donors, TCR beta-chain repertoires were profiled. Among the eight sequenced donors, only one was HCMV-seronegative, while the other seven were HCMV-seropositive. In several experiments an anti-gammadeltaTCR antibody was added to restrict sorting to alphabetaTCR-expressing T cells. In roughly 6 donors, the dominant CD3+CD56+NKG2C+ clonotypes were among the top 10 CD8+ clonotypes and accounted for roughly 1.0-8% of CD8+ T cells. Those dominant clonotypes were again the most abundant among CD3+CD56-NKG2C+ cells in a few donors, at roughly 25-60.1%. Whether the expanded NKG2C-expressing T cell clones were specific for HCMV antigens remained unclear. The eight sequenced donors were randomly selected healthy volunteers, three men and five women. HCMV-specific IgG was detected in serum with a commercial ELISA kit to determine HCMV serostatus. Ficoll density gradient centrifugation was used to isolate peripheral blood mononuclear cells from blood. CD4+ and CD8+ T cells were isolated from PBMC by magnetic immunoseparation with Miltenyi isolation kits. cDNA synthesis was primed from the TCR beta constant segment and was followed by two successive PCR amplification steps. The libraries were sequenced on Illumina HiSeq 2000/2500, MiSeq or NextSeq, producing 2 x 150 bp reads. MIGEC handled demultiplexing of the reads and grouping by UMI, while MiTCR was used to assemble and quantify clonotypes. Only TCR cDNA sequences supported by at least two reads were kept to exclude erroneous sequences. The tcR package was used for downstream repertoire analysis, with clonotypes matched between fractions based on CDR3 nucleotide sequence plus V segment. Antigen specificity was annotated against VDJdb with VDJmatch, allowing one amino acid substitution in CDR3.

Sequenced material: CD4+ T cells sorted from PBMCs, taken 11 to 12 days after vaccination. The chain is encoded by TRBV4-3 joined to TRBJ2-1; TRBD1 lines up with 8 middle nucleotides. The TCR was taken from a man aged 50 to 60 who received an inactivated influenza vaccine. Donor details come from another sample of the same person, matched by shared clones. CDR3 protein: CASSQDPGQGGNEQFF. The sequenced DNA: TGCGCCAGCAGCCAAGATCCCGGACAGGGTGGCAATGAGCAGTTCTTC.